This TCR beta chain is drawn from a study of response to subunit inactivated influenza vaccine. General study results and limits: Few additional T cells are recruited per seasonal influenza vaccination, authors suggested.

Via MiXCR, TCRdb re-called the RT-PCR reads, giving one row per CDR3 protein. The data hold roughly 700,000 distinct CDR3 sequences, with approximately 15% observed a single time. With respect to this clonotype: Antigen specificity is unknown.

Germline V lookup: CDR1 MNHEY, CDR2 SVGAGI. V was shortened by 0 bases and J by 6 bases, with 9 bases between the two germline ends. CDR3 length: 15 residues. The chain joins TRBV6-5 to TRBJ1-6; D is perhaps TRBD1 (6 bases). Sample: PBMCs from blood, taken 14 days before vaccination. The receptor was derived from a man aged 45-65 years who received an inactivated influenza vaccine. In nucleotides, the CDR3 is TGTGCCAGCAGTTACTCTAGGACAGCTAATTCACCCCTCCACTTT. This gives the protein CASSYSRTANSPLHF.